The T cell receptor (beta chain) described here comes from a study of cytomegalovirus exposure and HLA in healthy donors. This CDR3 spans 14 amino acids. In germline, CDR1 is MNHEY, CDR2 SMNVEV (reference sequence). The junction had 5 bases not matched to a gene; V was cut back by 6 bases and J by 3 bases. Primers for the PCR totalled 60 Vbeta and 13 Jbeta. Sequencing was performed with immunoSEQ multiplex PCR; in TCRdb, only in-frame clones are kept and a portion is missing. This sample carries more than 200,000 clones, about 83% of them seen once, and the ten largest clones take around 1.4%. The clonotype comes from a girl between 5 and 17 years old in good health and CMV-seronegative. The specimen sequenced was PBMCs. The chain recombines TRBV27 with TRBJ2-7, with 10 positions matching TRBD2. Here the CDR3 DNA reads TGTGCCAGCAGACAAACTAGCGGGAACTACGAGCAGTACTTC. Protein: CASRQTSGNYEQYF.